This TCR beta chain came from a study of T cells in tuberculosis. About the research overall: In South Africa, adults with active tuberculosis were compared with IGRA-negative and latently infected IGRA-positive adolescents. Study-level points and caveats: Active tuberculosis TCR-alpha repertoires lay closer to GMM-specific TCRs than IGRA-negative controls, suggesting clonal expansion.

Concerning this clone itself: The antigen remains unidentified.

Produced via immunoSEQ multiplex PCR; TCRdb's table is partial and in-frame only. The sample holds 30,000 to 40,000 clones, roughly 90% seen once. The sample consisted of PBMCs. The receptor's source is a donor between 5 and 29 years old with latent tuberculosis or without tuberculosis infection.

The CDR3 protein is CASSPGTSNSPLHF. The CDR3 DNA reads TGCGCCAGCAGCCCAGGGACAAGCAATTCACCCCTCCACTTT. The V call is TRBV5-1, the J call TRBJ1-6, with a tentative D call TRBD1 (6 bases). Germline V gene lookup returns CDR1 SGHRS and CDR2 YFSETQ. This CDR3 contains 14 residues. Trimming shortened V by 4 bases and J by 7 bases, and 12 bases separated the two germline ends. The variable domain in full, completed from reference TRBV5-1 and TRBJ1-6, reads KAGVTQTPRYLIKTRGQQVTLSCSPISGHRSVSWYQQTPGQGLQFLFEYFSETQRNKGNFPGRFSGRQFSNSRSEMNVSTLELGDSALYLCASSPGTSNSPLHFGNGTRLTVT.